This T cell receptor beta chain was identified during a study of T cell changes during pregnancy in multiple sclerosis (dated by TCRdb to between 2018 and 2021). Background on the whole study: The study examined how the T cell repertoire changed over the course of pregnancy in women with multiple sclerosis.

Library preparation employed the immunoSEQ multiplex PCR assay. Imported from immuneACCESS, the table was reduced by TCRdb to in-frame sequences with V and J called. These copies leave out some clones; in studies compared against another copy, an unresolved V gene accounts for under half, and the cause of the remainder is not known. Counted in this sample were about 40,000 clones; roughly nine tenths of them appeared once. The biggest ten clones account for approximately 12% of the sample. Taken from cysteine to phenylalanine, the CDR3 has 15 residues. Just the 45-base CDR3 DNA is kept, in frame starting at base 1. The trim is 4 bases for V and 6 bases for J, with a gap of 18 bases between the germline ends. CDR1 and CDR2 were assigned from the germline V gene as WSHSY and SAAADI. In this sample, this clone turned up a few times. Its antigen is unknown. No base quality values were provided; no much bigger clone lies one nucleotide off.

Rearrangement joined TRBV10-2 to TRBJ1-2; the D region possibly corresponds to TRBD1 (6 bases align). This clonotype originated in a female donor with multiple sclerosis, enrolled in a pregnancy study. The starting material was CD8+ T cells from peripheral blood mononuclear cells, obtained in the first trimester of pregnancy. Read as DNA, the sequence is TGCGCCAGCAGTGTACAGGGATCCGGACGGGATGGCTACACCTTC. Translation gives CASSVQGSGRDGYTF.